This TCR beta chain derives from a study of OX40 agonist ivuxolimab in advanced cancers. The data were produced by immunoSEQ multiplex PCR, yet TCRdb's version contains in-frame clones alone and is incomplete. This repertoire shows approximately 60,000 clones, roughly 89% found once; its top ten account for approximately 5%. V was trimmed by 6 bases and J by 2 bases, leaving 13 bases between them. Per the germline V gene, CDR1 is KGHSH and CDR2 is LQKENI. CDR3 length: 14 residues. J is TRBJ2-5 and V is TRBV18; D may be TRBD1 (6 bases). The source is an adult with an advanced solid tumor such as melanoma, head and neck, liver or kidney cancer. The sequenced sample was CD4+ or CD8+ T cells sorted from blood, obtained in a trial of the OX40 agonist ivuxolimab. This CDR3 is CASSRMGQQETQYF. Here the CDR3 DNA reads TGTGCCAGCTCGAGAATGGGACAACAAGAGACCCAGTACTTC.